This entry features one T cell receptor beta chain sequence. Its target is unknown. Via MiXCR, TCRdb re-called the 5' RACE reads, giving one row per CDR3 protein. Of about 470,000 distinct CDR3 sequences listed, less than 25% are singletons. This entry belongs to a study of identical twins. Trimming took 2 bases from V and 10 from J, leaving 17 bases between them. The CDR3 spans 14 residues. Per the germline V gene, CDR1 is LGHNA and CDR2 is YSLEER. Study findings and constraints: Recombination models fit unrelated individuals' TCR alpha sharing but underestimated twins'.

This sample also appeared in a second study, on T cells expressing NK-cell markers. That work contributes: Sequenced donors, eight in total, included seven who were HCMV-seropositive and one who was seronegative. Six of the donors carried dominant NKG2C+ clonotypes that took up roughly 1.0-8% of their CD8+ T cells.

Input material: CD4+ T cells sorted from blood. V and J are TRBV4-3 and TRBJ1-1; D call uncertain. The origin of this receptor is a woman aged 18 to 35 in good health. The CDR3 region is CASSQTPREGRAFF. CDR3 bases: TGCGCCAGCAGCCAAACCCCTCGCGAGGGTAGAGCTTTCTTT.